This TCR beta chain was obtained from a study of identifying expanded T cells in peripheral blood. Study results and limitations: Differentially abundant clones: roughly 1.2 between replicates, around 17 at approximately two weeks, 19 to 20 at four.

The CDR3 has 15 residues. V lost 2 bases and J 1 base, leaving 11 bases between the germline ends. Germline loops: CDR1 KGHSH, CDR2 LQKENI. No infections or other immune events were documented during collection. Produced via immunoSEQ multiplex PCR; TCRdb's table is partial and in-frame only. The top ten hold about 18% of the sample, which has fewer than 110,000 clones, around 90% seen once. In regard to this clone: The antigen remains unidentified.

The chain recombines TRBV18 with TRBJ1-1; a possible D gene is TRBD1 (6 bases). Sequencing was performed on blood. This TCR was sampled from a person between 18 and 69 years old in good health. The CDR3 DNA sequence: TGTGCCAGCTCACCAATGACAGGTGAGAACACTGAAGCTTTCTTT. This sequence encodes CASSPMTGENTEAFF.